The 8 T cell receptor beta chains reported below all come from one sample, sequenced in a study of OX40 agonist ivuxolimab in advanced cancers. Assay: immunoSEQ multiplex PCR; the TCRdb copy retains only in-frame clones and omits some. Here the sample spans 55,000 to 60,000 clones, roughly 84% being singletons. The sequencing here drew on CD4+ or CD8+ T cells sorted from blood, taken in a trial of the OX40 agonist ivuxolimab. The receptor set was obtained from an adult with an advanced solid tumor such as melanoma, head and neck, liver or kidney cancer.

This chain uses TRBV25-1 with TRBJ2-1; D may be TRBD2 (5 bases). Germline lookup yields CDR1 MGHDK and CDR2 SYGVNS. CDR3 size: 13 residues. The V and J ends lost 2 bases and 7 bases respectively, with 9 bases between them. CDR3 in DNA: TGTGCCAGCAGTGAAGTTTGGAGGAATGAGCAGTTCTTC. Its translation is CASSEVWRNEQFF. The variable domain in full, with the rest retrieved from reference TRBV25-1 and TRBJ2-1, is EADIYQTPRYLVIGTGKKITLECSQTMGHDKMYWYQQDPGMELHLIHYSYGVNSTEKGDLSSESTVSRIRTEHFPLTLESARPSHTSQYLCASSEVWRNEQFFGPGTRLTVL.

This CDR3 reads CAWSRDRFTEAFF. The CDR3 DNA reads TGTGCCTGGAGCCGGGACAGATTCACTGAAGCTTTCTTT. The rearrangement joins TRBV30 to TRBJ1-1; TRBD1 matches 7 bases. Per germline, CDR1 GTSNPN and CDR2 SVGIG (reference sequence). This CDR3 contains 13 residues. V was pared by 3 bases and J by 4 bases, with 5 bases of the junction left unmatched.

The sample holds a few counts of this clone. V and J are TRBV2 and TRBJ2-2; no reliable D call. Trimming took 6 bases from V and 0 from J, leaving 17 bases between them. Germline V gene data show CDR1 as SNHLY and CDR2 as FYNNEI. The CDR3 loop spans 17 amino acids. CDR3 nucleotides: TGTGCCAGCAGCCTCTACCAAGACCCGACGAACACCGGGGAGCTGTTTTTT. Translating it yields CASSLYQDPTNTGELFF.

The CDR3 is CASSPMGLAGPGETQYF. DNA for the CDR3: TGTGCCAGCTCACCCATGGGGTTAGCGGGGCCTGGGGAGACCCAGTACTTC. The chain links TRBV18 to TRBJ2-5; 8 bases align to TRBD2. Losses at the gene ends were 3 bases for V and 5 bases for J; bases not matched to a gene: 14. This CDR3 is 17 amino acids long. CDR1 and CDR2 (germline): KGHSH, LQKENI. Supplemented by reference TRBV18 and TRBJ2-5, the full variable domain reads NAGVMQNPRHLVRRRGQEARLRCSPMKGHSHVYWYRQLPEEGLKFMVYLQKENIIDESGMPKERFSAEFPKEGPSILRIQQVVRGDSAAYFCASSPMGLAGPGETQYFGPGTRLLVL.

V gene TRBV5-1 combines with J gene TRBJ1-1, with D uncertain. V was shortened by 4 bases and J by 1 base, with 14 bases between the two germline ends. The germline V gene has CDR1 SGHRS and CDR2 YFSETQ. This CDR3 has 15 amino acids. CDR3 protein: CASSMDGVENTEAFF. CDR3 DNA sequence: TGCGCCAGCAGCATGGATGGGGTGGAGAACACTGAAGCTTTCTTT.

This clone has a single count. This chain uses TRBV6-1 with TRBJ2-1; TRBD2 agrees at 8 bases. From germline, CDR1 is MNHNS and CDR2 SASEGT. The ends lost 3 bases at V and 0 bases at J; junction bases unmatched: 1. This CDR3 has 15 residues. The CDR3: CASSDGTSSYNEQFF. CDR3 nucleotide sequence: TGTGCCAGCAGTGACGGGACTAGCTCCTACAATGAGCAGTTCTTC.

CDR3 in DNA: TGCGCCAGCAGCCGCCAACAGGGGACCCTTTTCTATGGCTACACCTTC. Translation: CASSRQQGTLFYGYTF. This chain links TRBV4-3 with TRBJ1-2; 7 bases align to TRBD1. V lost 4 bases to trimming and J lost 4 bases; unmatched junction nucleotides: 12. The CDR3 is 16 amino acids. CDR1 and CDR2 (germline): LGHNA, YSLEER.

The chain links TRBV5-8 to TRBJ1-1, with 9 bases lining up with TRBD1. With 4 bases clipped from V and 2 bases from J, the junction kept 6 bases outside the gene matches. Germline CDR1 is SGHTS and CDR2 is YDEGEE. The CDR3 spans 15 residues. The CDR3 protein is CASSTGQGKNTEAFF. The CDR3 region has the DNA TGTGCCAGCAGCACCGGACAGGGGAAAAACACTGAAGCTTTCTTT.